Included here is one TCR beta chain sequence, with context. Clones were read by immunoSEQ multiplex PCR, and TCRdb kept only the in-frame ones, dropping some. The sample gives 950,000 to 1,300,000 clones, approximately 76% of which show up once; about 1.5% is in the top ten. The sample comes from a study of shared clonotypes between healthy human individuals. This sequence originates from a young man in good health. The sample consisted of memory CD4+ T cells sorted from blood. Subset of the sample: CD45RA-negative fraction.

The CDR3 DNA follows: TGTGCCAGCAGCTGGGAGGGTGGGACCCCTAGCACAGATACGCAGTATTTT. Translation gives CASSWEGGTPSTDTQYF. The chain has TRBV5-6 and TRBJ2-3; 7 positions match TRBD2. The V segment lost 3 bases and the J segment 0 bases; nucleotides outside the gene matches: 10. The CDR3 runs to 17 residues. Germline V lookup: CDR1 SGHDT, CDR2 YYEEEE. Variable domain in full (rest from reference TRBV5-6 and TRBJ2-3): DAGVTQSPTHLIKTRGQQVTLRCSPKSGHDTVSWYQQALGQGPQFIFQYYEEEERQRGNFPDRFSGHQFPNYSSELNVNALLLGDSALYLCASSWEGGTPSTDTQYFGPGTRLTVL.